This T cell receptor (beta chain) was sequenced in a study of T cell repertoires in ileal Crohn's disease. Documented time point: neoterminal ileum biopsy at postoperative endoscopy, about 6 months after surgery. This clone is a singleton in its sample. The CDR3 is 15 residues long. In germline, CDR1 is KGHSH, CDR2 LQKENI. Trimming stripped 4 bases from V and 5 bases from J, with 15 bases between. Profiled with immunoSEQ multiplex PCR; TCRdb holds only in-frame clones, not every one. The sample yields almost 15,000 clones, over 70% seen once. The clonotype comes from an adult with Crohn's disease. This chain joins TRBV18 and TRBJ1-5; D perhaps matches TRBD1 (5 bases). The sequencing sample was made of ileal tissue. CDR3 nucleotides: TGTGCCAGCTCACTAGCAGGGAAAAAGGATCAGCCCCAGCATTTT. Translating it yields CASSLAGKKDQPQHF.